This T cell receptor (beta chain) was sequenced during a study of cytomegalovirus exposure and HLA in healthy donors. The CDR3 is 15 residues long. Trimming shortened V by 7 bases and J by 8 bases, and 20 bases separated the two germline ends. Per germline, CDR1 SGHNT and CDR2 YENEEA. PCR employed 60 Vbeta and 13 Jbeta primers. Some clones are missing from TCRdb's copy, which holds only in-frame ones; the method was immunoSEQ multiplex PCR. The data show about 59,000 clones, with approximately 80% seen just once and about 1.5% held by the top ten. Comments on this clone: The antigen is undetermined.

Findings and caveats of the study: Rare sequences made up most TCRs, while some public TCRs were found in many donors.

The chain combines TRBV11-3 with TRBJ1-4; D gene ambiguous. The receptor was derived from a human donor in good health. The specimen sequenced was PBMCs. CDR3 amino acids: CASTPCKLFREKLFF. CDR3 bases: TGTGCCAGCACCCCGTGTAAGCTTTTCCGGGAAAAACTGTTTTTT.